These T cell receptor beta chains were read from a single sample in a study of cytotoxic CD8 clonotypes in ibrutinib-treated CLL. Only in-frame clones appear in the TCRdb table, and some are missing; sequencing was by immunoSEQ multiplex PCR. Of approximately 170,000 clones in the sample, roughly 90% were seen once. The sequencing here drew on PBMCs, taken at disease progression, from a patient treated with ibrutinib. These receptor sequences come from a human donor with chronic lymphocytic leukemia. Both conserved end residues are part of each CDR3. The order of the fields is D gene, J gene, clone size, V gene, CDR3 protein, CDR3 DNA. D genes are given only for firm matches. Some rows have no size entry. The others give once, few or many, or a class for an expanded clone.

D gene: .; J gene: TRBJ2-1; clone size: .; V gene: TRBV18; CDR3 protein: CASSPLVVSSYNEQFF; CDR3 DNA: TGTGCCAGCTCACCACTTGTCGTGAGCTCCTACAATGAGCAGTTCTTC
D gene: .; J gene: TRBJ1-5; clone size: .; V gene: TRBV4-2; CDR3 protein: CASSQDGARDQPQHF; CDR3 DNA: TGTGCCAGCAGCCAAGACGGGGCCAGAGATCAGCCCCAGCATTTT
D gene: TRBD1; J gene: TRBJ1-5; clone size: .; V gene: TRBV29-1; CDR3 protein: CSVGTGGTQPQHF; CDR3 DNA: TGCAGCGTAGGGACAGGGGGCACTCAGCCCCAGCATTTT
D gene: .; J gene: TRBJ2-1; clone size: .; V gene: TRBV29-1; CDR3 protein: CSAWVNEQFF; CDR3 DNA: TGCAGCGCATGGGTCAATGAGCAGTTCTTC
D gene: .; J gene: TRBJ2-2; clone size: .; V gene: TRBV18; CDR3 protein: CASSPQTGSTGELFF; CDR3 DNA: TGTGCCAGCTCACCCCAAACAGGGTCCACCGGGGAGCTGTTTTTT
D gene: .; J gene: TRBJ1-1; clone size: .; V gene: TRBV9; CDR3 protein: CASSRITTNTEAFF; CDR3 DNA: TGTGCCAGCAGCCGTATTACCACGAACACTGAAGCTTTCTTT
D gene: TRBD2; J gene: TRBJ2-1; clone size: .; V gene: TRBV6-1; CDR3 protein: CASSLVAGEVNEQFF; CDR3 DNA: TGTGCCAGCAGCCTGGTAGCGGGAGAAGTGAATGAGCAGTTCTTC
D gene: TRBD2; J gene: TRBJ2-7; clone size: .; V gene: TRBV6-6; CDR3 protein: CASSGGLAEYEQYF; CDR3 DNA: TGTGCCAGCAGTGGGGGACTAGCGGAATACGAGCAGTACTTC
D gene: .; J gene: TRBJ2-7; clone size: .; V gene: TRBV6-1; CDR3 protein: CASTEPPGGTYEQYF; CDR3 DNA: TGTGCCAGCACCGAACCCCCCGGGGGTACCTACGAGCAGTACTTC
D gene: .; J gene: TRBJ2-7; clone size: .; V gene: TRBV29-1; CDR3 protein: CSVDPGTYEQYF; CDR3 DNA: TGCAGCGTCGACCCGGGAACCTACGAGCAGTACTTC
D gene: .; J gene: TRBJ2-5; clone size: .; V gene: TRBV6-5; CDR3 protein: CASRTSTETQYF; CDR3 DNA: TGTGCCAGCAGGACCTCGACGGAGACCCAGTACTTC
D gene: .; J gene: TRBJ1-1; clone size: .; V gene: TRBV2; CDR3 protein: CASSEAPGTEAFF; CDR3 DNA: TGTGCCAGCAGTGAAGCGCCGGGGACTGAAGCTTTCTTT
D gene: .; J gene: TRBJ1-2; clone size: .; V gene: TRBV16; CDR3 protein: CASSQSWGFDGYTF; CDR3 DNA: TGTGCCAGCAGCCAATCGTGGGGCTTTGATGGCTACACCTTC
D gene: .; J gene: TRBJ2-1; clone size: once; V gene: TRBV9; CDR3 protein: CASSVEGGSSYNEQFF; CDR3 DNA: TGTGCCAGCAGCGTAGAGGGCGGTTCCTCCTACAATGAGCAGTTCTTC
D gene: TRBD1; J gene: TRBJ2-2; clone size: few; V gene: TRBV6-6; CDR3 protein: CASSPATGTGELFF; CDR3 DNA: TGTGCCAGCAGCCCGGCGACAGGGACCGGGGAGCTGTTTTTT
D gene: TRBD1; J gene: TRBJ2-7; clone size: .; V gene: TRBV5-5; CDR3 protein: CASSGRDRGVYEQYF; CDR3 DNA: TGTGCCAGCAGCGGAAGGGACAGGGGAGTTTACGAGCAGTACTTC
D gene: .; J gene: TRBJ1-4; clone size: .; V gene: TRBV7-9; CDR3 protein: CASSLPGVGEKLFF; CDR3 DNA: TGTGCCAGCAGCTTACCAGGGGTAGGGGAAAAACTGTTTTTT
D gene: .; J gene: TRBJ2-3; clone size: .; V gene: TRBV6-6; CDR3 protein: CASSYGSISTDTQYF; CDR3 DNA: TGTGCCAGCAGTTACGGGTCCATATCCACAGATACGCAGTATTTT
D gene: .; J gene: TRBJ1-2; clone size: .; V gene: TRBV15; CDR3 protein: CATSRDQTYGYTF; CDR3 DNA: TGTGCCACCAGCAGAGATCAAACTTATGGCTACACCTTC
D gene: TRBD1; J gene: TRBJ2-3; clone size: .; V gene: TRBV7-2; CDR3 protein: CASSASKGQSTDTQYF; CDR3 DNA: TGTGCCAGCAGCGCATCCAAGGGACAGAGCACAGATACGCAGTATTTT
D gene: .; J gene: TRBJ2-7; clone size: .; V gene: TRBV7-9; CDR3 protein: CASSTPGDTVSYEQYF; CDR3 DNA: TGTGCCAGCAGCACCCCAGGGGATACCGTCTCCTACGAGCAGTACTTC
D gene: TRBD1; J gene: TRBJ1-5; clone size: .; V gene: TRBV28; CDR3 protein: CASSLGQGNRPQHF; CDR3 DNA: TGTGCCAGCAGTTTGGGACAGGGGAATCGGCCCCAGCATTTT
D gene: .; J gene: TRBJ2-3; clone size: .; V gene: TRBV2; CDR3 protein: CASKAGPNLDTQYF; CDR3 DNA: TGTGCCAGCAAGGCAGGACCAAATTTAGATACGCAGTATTTT
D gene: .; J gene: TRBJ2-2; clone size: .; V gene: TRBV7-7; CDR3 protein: CASSLSGQGELFF; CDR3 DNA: TGTGCTAGCAGCTTAAGCGGCCAAGGGGAGCTGTTTTTT
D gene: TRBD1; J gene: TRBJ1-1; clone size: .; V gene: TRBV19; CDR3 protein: CASSINTGVNTEAFF; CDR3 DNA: TGTGCCAGTAGTATCAATACAGGGGTTAACACTGAAGCTTTCTTT
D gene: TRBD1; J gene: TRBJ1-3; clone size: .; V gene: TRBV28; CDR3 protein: CASSDRAIGNTIYF; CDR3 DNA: TGTGCCAGTAGTGACAGGGCTATTGGAAACACCATATATTTT
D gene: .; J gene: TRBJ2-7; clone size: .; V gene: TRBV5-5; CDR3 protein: CASSLGQASYEQYF; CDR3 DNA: TGTGCCAGCAGCTTGGGACAGGCCTCCTACGAGCAGTACTTC
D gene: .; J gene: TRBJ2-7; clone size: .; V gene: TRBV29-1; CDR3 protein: CSVVPQVSGYEQYF; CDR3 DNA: TGCAGCGTTGTTCCGCAAGTCTCCGGATACGAGCAGTACTTC
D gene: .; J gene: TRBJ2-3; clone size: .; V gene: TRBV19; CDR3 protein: CASGTLSTDTQYF; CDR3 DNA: TGTGCCAGCGGGACTTTAAGCACAGATACGCAGTATTTT
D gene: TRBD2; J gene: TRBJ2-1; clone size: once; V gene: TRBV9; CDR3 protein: CASSAVPGLAGDEQFF; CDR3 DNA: TGTGCCAGCAGCGCAGTACCGGGACTAGCGGGAGATGAGCAGTTCTTC
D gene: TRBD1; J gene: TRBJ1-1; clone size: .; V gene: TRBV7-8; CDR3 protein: CASSLDWMLGQGAFF; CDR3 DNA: TGTGCCAGCAGCTTAGATTGGATGTTGGGACAGGGAGCTTTCTTT
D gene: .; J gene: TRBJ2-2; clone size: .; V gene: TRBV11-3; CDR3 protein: CASSSDQTGELFF; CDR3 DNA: TGTGCCAGCAGTTCTGACCAAACCGGGGAGCTGTTTTTT
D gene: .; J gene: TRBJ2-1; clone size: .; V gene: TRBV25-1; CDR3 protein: CASSDLEGSYNEQFF; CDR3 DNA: TGTGCCAGCAGTGATCTGGAGGGTTCCTACAATGAGCAGTTCTTC
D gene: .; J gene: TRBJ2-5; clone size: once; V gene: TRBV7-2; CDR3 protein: CASSLSWGRGRTQETQYF; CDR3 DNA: TGTGCCAGCAGCTTATCCTGGGGCCGTGGACGGACACAAGAGACCCAGTACTTC
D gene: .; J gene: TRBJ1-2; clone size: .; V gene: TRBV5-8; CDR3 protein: CASSSQKVGGTIYTF; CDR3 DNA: TGTGCCAGCAGCTCACAAAAAGTGGGCGGGACAATCTACACCTTC
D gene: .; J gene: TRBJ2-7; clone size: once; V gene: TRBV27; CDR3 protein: CASSLPGGEQYF; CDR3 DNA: TGTGCCAGCAGTTTGCCCGGGGGCGAGCAGTACTTC
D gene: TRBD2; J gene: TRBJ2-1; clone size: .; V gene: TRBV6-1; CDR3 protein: CASSGPGLETYNEQFF; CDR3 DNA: TGTGCCAGCAGTGGGCCGGGACTAGAGACCTACAATGAGCAGTTCTTC
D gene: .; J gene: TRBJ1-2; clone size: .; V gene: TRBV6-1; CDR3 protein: CASSDRLYGYTF; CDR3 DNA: TGTGCCAGCAGTGACAGACTCTATGGCTACACCTTC
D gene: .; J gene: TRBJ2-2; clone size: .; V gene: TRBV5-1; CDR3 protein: CASSLRISGELFF; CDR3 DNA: TGCGCCAGCAGCTTGAGGATCTCGGGGGAGCTGTTTTTT
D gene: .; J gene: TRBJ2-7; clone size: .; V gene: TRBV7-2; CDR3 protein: CASSLDAWGSTYEQYF; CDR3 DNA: TGTGCCAGCAGCTTGGACGCCTGGGGCAGTACCTACGAGCAGTACTTC
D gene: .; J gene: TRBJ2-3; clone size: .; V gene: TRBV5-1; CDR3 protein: CASSLGITGEDTQYF; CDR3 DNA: TGCGCCAGCAGCTTGGGAATTACGGGGGAAGATACGCAGTATTTT
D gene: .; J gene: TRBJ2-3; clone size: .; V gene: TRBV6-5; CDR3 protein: CASTKRGRTDTQYF; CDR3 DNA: TGTGCCAGCACCAAAAGGGGTCGCACAGATACGCAGTATTTT
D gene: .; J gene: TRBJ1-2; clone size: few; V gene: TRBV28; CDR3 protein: CASSPGGPYGYTF; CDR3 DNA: TGTGCCAGCAGTCCGGGAGGGCCCTATGGCTACACCTTC
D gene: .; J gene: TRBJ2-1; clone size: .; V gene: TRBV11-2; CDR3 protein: CASSLEWGSGNEQFF; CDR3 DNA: TGTGCCAGCAGCTTAGAGTGGGGATCGGGCAATGAGCAGTTCTTC
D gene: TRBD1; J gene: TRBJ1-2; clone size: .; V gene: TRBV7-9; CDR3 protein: CASSPGQSNYGYTF; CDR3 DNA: TGTGCCAGCAGCCCGGGACAGAGTAACTATGGCTACACCTTC
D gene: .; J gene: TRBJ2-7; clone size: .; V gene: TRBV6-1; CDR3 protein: CASSENRLATYEQYF; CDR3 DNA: TGTGCCAGCAGTGAAAACCGGCTAGCGACGTACGAGCAGTACTTC